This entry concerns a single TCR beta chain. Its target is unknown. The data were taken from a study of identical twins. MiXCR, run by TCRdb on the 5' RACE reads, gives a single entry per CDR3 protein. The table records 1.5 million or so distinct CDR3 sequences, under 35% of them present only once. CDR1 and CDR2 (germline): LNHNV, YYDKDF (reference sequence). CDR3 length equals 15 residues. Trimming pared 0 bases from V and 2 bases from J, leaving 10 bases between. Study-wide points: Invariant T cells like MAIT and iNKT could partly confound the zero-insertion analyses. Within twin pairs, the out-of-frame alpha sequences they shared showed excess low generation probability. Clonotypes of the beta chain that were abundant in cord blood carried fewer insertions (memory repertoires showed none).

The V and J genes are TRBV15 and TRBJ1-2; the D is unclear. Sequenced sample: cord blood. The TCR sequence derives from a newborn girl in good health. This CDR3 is CATSRDSTVNYGYTF. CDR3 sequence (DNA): TGTGCCACCAGCAGAGATTCTACGGTAAACTATGGCTACACCTTC.